Below are 9 T cell receptor beta chains sequenced from a single sample in a study of blood T cell repertoires in COVID-19. Data came from immunoSEQ multiplex PCR; TCRdb stores just in-frame clones and leaves some out. The sample lists approximately 220,000 clones, 80% to 85% occurring once. The sequenced material came from peripheral blood. The receptors come from a man aged 40-55 years with acute or convalescent COVID-19.

V usage is TRBV27 and J usage is TRBJ2-7; D is perhaps TRBD2 (5 bases). Trimming stripped 6 bases from V and 4 bases from J, with 22 bases between. CDR1 is MNHEY and CDR2 is SMNVEV in the germline V gene (reference sequence). The CDR3 contains 16 residues. CDR3 nucleotides: TGTGCCAGCAGACCAAGATCGGGCAGCGGACGTTACGAGCAGTACTTC. Translated: CASRPRSGSGRYEQYF.

The chain links TRBV7-3 to TRBJ2-3, with D unresolved. The CDR3 has 14 residues. Trimming stripped 1 base from V and 2 bases from J, with 7 bases between. From germline, CDR1 is SGHTA and CDR2 FQGTGA. The CDR3 spells CASSLSQNTDTQYF. For the CDR3, the DNA is TGTGCCAGCAGCTTAAGTCAAAACACAGATACGCAGTATTTT.

The rearrangement links TRBV6-5 to TRBJ1-1, with 7 bases identical to TRBD1. This CDR3 contains 14 residues. CDR1 MNHEY and CDR2 SVGAGI come from the germline V gene. Trimming removed 10 bases from V and 0 bases from J; junction bases left unmatched: 8. The CDR3 protein is CAIPRDSVNTEAFF. CDR3 nucleotide sequence: TGTGCCATCCCGCGGGACAGTGTGAACACTGAAGCTTTCTTT.

The CDR3 DNA reads as TGCGCCAGCAGCTTGGACTCTACTAGCACCGGGGAGCTGTTTTTT. This translates into CASSLDSTSTGELFF. The chain uses TRBV5-1 and TRBJ2-2; possibly TRBD2 for D (5 bases). The CDR3 length is 15 residues. Germline CDR1 is SGHRS and CDR2 is YFSETQ. Trimming took 0 bases from V and 4 from J, leaving 10 bases between them.

The chain employs TRBV20-1 and TRBJ2-1; the D gene is possibly TRBD1 (6 bases). CDR1 and CDR2 from the germline V gene are DFQATT and SNEGSKA (reference sequence). This CDR3 contains 11 residues. V was clipped by 7 bases and J by 6 bases, with 10 bases between them. CDR3 protein: CSVRGTNEQFF. CDR3 in DNA: TGCAGTGTCAGGGGTACCAATGAGCAGTTCTTC.

The genes are TRBV5-1 and TRBJ1-3, with a possible D match to TRBD1 (5 bases). The V and J ends lost 4 bases and 3 bases respectively, with 11 bases between them. Germline V CDR1 and CDR2: SGHRS, YFSETQ. The CDR3 covers 14 residues. CDR3 in amino acids: CASSPRVGGNTIYF. The CDR3 nucleotides read TGCGCCAGCAGCCCCAGGGTGGGTGGAAACACCATATATTTT.

This chain links TRBV7-9 with TRBJ1-1; D unclear. CDR3 length: 12 residues. V was shortened by 4 bases and J by 1 base, with 4 bases between the two germline ends. CDR1 and CDR2 (germline): SEHNR, FQNEAQ (reference sequence). CDR3 bases: TGTGCCAGCAGCTCTCCGAACACTGAAGCTTTCTTT. Residues: CASSSPNTEAFF.

This clone was observed a few times. The rearrangement uses TRBV5-5 and TRBJ2-7; D is unresolved. CDR3 length: 15 residues. Germline values: CDR1 SGHKS, CDR2 YYEKEE (reference sequence). V was trimmed by 4 bases and J by 7 bases, leaving 21 bases between them. The CDR3 DNA reads TGTGCCAGCAGCCCGGAGTGGGTCGGTGTTGAGGAGCAGTACTTC. Amino acids: CASSPEWVGVEEQYF.

The chain employs TRBV19 and TRBJ1-4, with D unclear. The germline V and J ends were trimmed by 10 bases and 0 bases, with 15 bases remaining between them. CDR3 length: 15 residues. The V gene's germline CDR1 is LNHDA and CDR2 SQIVND (reference sequence). CDR3 nucleotides: TGTGCCACCAGCGAGGGTAGAACAACTAATGAAAAACTGTTTTTT. Protein: CATSEGRTTNEKLFF.